Listed here are 19 T cell receptor beta chains from one sample, sequenced in a study of blood T cell repertoires in COVID-19. Sequencing used immunoSEQ multiplex PCR; TCRdb keeps in-frame clones, though not all of them. The sample has about 100,000 clones; 70% to 90% are singletons. Sequenced sample: peripheral blood. Receptor source: a woman aged 80 or over with acute or convalescent COVID-19.

This rearrangement joins TRBV7-9 to TRBJ1-1; possible D gene TRBD1, 6 bases. Germline CDR1 is SEHNR and CDR2 is FQNEAQ (reference sequence). The V and J ends lost 3 bases and 4 bases respectively, with 18 bases between them. This CDR3 is built from 16 residues. The CDR3 bases are TGTGCCAGCAGCTTTTTTGTCGGTCAAGGGGGCACTGAAGCTTTCTTT. Protein product: CASSFFVGQGGTEAFF.

V and J are TRBV30 and TRBJ1-2; 8 nucleotides line up with TRBD1. This CDR3 is 12 amino acids long. After removal of 7 bases from V and 4 bases from J, the junction contained 5 bases not matched to a gene. Germline V CDR1 and CDR2: GTSNPN, SVGIG (reference sequence). CDR3 bases: TGTGCCTTCCAACAGGGGGGCTATGGCTACACCTTC. It codes for CAFQQGGYGYTF.

As regards this clone: Other nucleotide sequences in the sample specify the same CDR3. This chain links TRBV19 with TRBJ1-5, with D perhaps matching TRBD1 (5 bases). The CDR3 runs to 15 residues. Trimming shortened V by 5 bases and J by 1 base, and 12 bases separated the two germline ends. Germline-derived CDR1 and CDR2 are LNHDA and SQIVND (reference sequence). This CDR3 reads CASSGRGGSNQPQHF. The CDR3 nucleotides are TGTGCCAGTAGTGGCCGGGGGGGGAGCAATCAGCCCCAGCATTTT.

V and J are TRBV18 and TRBJ2-1; tentatively, D is TRBD2 (6 bases). This CDR3 region has 18 residues. Per the germline V gene, CDR1 is KGHSH and CDR2 is LQKENI. The V end lost 0 bases, the J end lost 1 base, and 16 bases lay between the germline ends. The CDR3 sequence: CASSPPAGSRGSYNEQFF. CDR3 sequence (DNA): TGTGCCAGCTCACCACCGGCCGGGAGTCGTGGTTCCTACAATGAGCAGTTCTTC.

This chain connects TRBV5-1 to TRBJ2-3; D might be TRBD2 (6 bases). The germline gives CDR1 SGHRS, CDR2 YFSETQ. CDR3 length: 18 residues. Trimming removed 0 bases from V and 3 bases from J, with 20 bases in between. CDR3 coding DNA: TGCGCCAGCAGCTTGGCCAATGGGAGACTAGGGTCGACAGATACGCAGTATTTT. Amino acid sequence: CASSLANGRLGSTDTQYF. Using reference TRBV5-1 and TRBJ2-3 for the parts outside the CDR3, the full variable domain is KAGVTQTPRYLIKTRGQQVTLSCSPISGHRSVSWYQQTPGQGLQFLFEYFSETQRNKGNFPGRFSGRQFSNSRSEMNVSTLELGDSALYLCASSLANGRLGSTDTQYFGPGTRLTVL.

The chain is built from TRBV9 and TRBJ2-7, with 9 bases aligning to TRBD2. The CDR3 runs to 16 residues. Unmatched junction bases numbered 8, after V lost 0 bases and J lost 4 bases. Germline assignment: CDR1 SGDLS and CDR2 YYNGEE. The CDR3, as DNA: TGTGCCAGCAGCGTAGCTGGGACTAGCAATTGGTACGAGCAGTACTTC. Translation: CASSVAGTSNWYEQYF.

The chain employs TRBV6-2 or TRBV6-3 and TRBJ1-1; 8 bases map to TRBD1. This CDR3 has 13 amino acids. Germline V lookup: CDR1 MNHEY, CDR2 SVGEGT. V trimming: 1 base; J trimming: 5 bases; junction bases outside the gene matches: 0. Written as DNA, the CDR3 is TGTGCCAGCAGTTACTGGACAGGGACTGAAGCTTTCTTT. Protein: CASSYWTGTEAFF.

V and J are TRBV7-8 and TRBJ1-6; TRBD1 matches 7 bases. The CDR3 extends over 16 amino acids. Germline V gene sequence: CDR1 SGHVS, CDR2 FQNEAQ. The junction had 10 bases not matched to a gene; V was cut back by 5 bases and J by 6 bases. This chain's CDR3 is CASSPYQTGLNSPLHF. CDR3 nucleotides: TGTGCCAGCAGCCCCTACCAGACAGGGCTTAATTCACCCCTCCACTTT.

V is TRBV6-6 and J is TRBJ1-1; no definite D call. Germline assignment: CDR1 MNHNY and CDR2 SVGAGI (reference sequence). The V end was cut by 10 bases, the J end by 2 bases, with 14 bases between. The CDR3 runs 13 residues. CDR3 loop: CATLQEGNTEAFF. The DNA of the CDR3 is TGTGCCACTCTGCAGGAAGGAAACACTGAAGCTTTCTTT.

The chain links TRBV20-1 to TRBJ2-1; 7 nucleotides align to TRBD1. V lost 3 bases to trimming and J lost 5 bases; unmatched junction nucleotides: 1. The CDR3 has 12 amino acids. The germline V gene encodes CDR1 DFQATT and CDR2 SNEGSKA (reference sequence). CDR3 coding DNA: TGCAGTGCTAGTACAGGGGACAATGAGCAGTTCTTC. Protein: CSASTGDNEQFF.

The rearrangement uses TRBV5-6 and TRBJ2-5, with TRBD2 matching over 7 bases. The trim removed 4 bases at V and 5 bases at J, leaving 17 bases unmatched. There are 17 residues in the CDR3. Germline lookup yields CDR1 SGHDT and CDR2 YYEEEE. In DNA form, the CDR3 reads TGTGCCAGCAGCGCGCTGGGGGAGGGCCCGTCATCGGAGACCCAGTACTTC. Translation: CASSALGEGPSSETQYF.

Of note for this clone: The sample contains more than one DNA sequence encoding this CDR3. The chain uses TRBV5-1 and TRBJ1-5; no firm D call. V lost 0 bases to trimming and J lost 1 base, with 8 bases between them. The CDR3 consists of 15 residues. Per germline, CDR1 SGHRS and CDR2 YFSETQ. CDR3 in DNA: TGCGCCAGCAGCTTGGACAGCACAAGCAATCAGCCCCAGCATTTT. It encodes CASSLDSTSNQPQHF. Based on the CDR3 plus reference TRBV5-1 and TRBJ1-5, the full variable domain is KAGVTQTPRYLIKTRGQQVTLSCSPISGHRSVSWYQQTPGQGLQFLFEYFSETQRNKGNFPGRFSGRQFSNSRSEMNVSTLELGDSALYLCASSLDSTSNQPQHFGDGTRLSIL.

In its sample, this clone was seen once. The chain combines TRBV2 with TRBJ1-2; no firm D call. The V and J ends lost 4 bases and 0 bases respectively, with 6 bases between them. The CDR3 is 13 amino acids. Germline V gene sequence: CDR1 SNHLY, CDR2 FYNNEI. The CDR3 DNA reads as TGTGCCAGCAGTGCAGAAACTAACTATGGCTACACCTTC. Protein sequence: CASSAETNYGYTF.

This clone was observed a few times. The chain is built from TRBV18 and TRBJ2-7, with 9 bases lining up with TRBD1. CDR1 KGHSH and CDR2 LQKENI come from the germline V gene. The CDR3 is made up of 14 amino acids. The V and J ends lost 6 bases and 3 bases, in that order; junction bases with no gene match: 6. CDR3 in DNA: TGTGCCAGCTCGCAGGACAGGGGAAGCTACGAGCAGTACTTC. Encoded protein: CASSQDRGSYEQYF.

The chain employs TRBV15 and TRBJ2-1, with a weak D call TRBD2 (7 bases). The CDR3 length is 12 residues. Trimming took 0 bases from V and 16 from J, leaving 13 bases between them. In germline, CDR1 is LNHNV, CDR2 YYDKDF (reference sequence). The CDR3 coding sequence is TGTGCCACCAGCAGAGATCTAGGGGGGGGCTTCTTC. Translating it yields CATSRDLGGGFF.

The chain employs TRBV2 and TRBJ1-5; D remains ambiguous. Germline CDR1 SNHLY, CDR2 FYNNEI. Trimming stripped 3 bases from V and 0 bases from J, with 9 bases between. This CDR3 is built from 15 residues. CDR3 DNA sequence: TGTGCCAGCAGTGAGGAGGCTTATAGCAATCAGCCCCAGCATTTT. Amino acid sequence: CASSEEAYSNQPQHF.

The chain links TRBV5-1 to TRBJ2-2, with TRBD2 matching over 9 bases. In germline, CDR1 is SGHRS, CDR2 YFSETQ. V was pared by 4 bases and J by 3 bases, with 7 bases of the junction left unmatched. This CDR3 comprises 16 residues. CDR3 nucleotides: TGCGCCAGCAGCCGGGGCGGGGGGGCCGACACCGGGGAGCTGTTTTTT. Translating it yields CASSRGGGADTGELFF.

The rearrangement joins TRBV4-1 to TRBJ1-1, with D perhaps matching TRBD1 (5 bases). V dropped 4 bases and J dropped 4 bases, with 16 bases sitting between them. There are 15 residues in the CDR3. Germline assignment: CDR1 MGHRA and CDR2 YSYEKL. The CDR3 sequence: CASSRVVGLGTEAFF. The CDR3 DNA reads TGCGCCAGCAGCCGTGTTGTGGGGCTGGGCACTGAAGCTTTCTTT.

The V gene is TRBV28, the J gene TRBJ1-5, with D tentatively TRBD1 (6 bases). Germline loops: CDR1 MDHEN, CDR2 SYDVKM. V was clipped by 2 bases and J by 7 bases, with 21 bases between them. CDR3 length: 17 residues. CDR3: CASSLLRGAQGRQPQHF. CDR3 sequence (DNA): TGTGCCAGCAGTTTACTCCGGGGGGCGCAGGGTCGGCAGCCCCAGCATTTT.